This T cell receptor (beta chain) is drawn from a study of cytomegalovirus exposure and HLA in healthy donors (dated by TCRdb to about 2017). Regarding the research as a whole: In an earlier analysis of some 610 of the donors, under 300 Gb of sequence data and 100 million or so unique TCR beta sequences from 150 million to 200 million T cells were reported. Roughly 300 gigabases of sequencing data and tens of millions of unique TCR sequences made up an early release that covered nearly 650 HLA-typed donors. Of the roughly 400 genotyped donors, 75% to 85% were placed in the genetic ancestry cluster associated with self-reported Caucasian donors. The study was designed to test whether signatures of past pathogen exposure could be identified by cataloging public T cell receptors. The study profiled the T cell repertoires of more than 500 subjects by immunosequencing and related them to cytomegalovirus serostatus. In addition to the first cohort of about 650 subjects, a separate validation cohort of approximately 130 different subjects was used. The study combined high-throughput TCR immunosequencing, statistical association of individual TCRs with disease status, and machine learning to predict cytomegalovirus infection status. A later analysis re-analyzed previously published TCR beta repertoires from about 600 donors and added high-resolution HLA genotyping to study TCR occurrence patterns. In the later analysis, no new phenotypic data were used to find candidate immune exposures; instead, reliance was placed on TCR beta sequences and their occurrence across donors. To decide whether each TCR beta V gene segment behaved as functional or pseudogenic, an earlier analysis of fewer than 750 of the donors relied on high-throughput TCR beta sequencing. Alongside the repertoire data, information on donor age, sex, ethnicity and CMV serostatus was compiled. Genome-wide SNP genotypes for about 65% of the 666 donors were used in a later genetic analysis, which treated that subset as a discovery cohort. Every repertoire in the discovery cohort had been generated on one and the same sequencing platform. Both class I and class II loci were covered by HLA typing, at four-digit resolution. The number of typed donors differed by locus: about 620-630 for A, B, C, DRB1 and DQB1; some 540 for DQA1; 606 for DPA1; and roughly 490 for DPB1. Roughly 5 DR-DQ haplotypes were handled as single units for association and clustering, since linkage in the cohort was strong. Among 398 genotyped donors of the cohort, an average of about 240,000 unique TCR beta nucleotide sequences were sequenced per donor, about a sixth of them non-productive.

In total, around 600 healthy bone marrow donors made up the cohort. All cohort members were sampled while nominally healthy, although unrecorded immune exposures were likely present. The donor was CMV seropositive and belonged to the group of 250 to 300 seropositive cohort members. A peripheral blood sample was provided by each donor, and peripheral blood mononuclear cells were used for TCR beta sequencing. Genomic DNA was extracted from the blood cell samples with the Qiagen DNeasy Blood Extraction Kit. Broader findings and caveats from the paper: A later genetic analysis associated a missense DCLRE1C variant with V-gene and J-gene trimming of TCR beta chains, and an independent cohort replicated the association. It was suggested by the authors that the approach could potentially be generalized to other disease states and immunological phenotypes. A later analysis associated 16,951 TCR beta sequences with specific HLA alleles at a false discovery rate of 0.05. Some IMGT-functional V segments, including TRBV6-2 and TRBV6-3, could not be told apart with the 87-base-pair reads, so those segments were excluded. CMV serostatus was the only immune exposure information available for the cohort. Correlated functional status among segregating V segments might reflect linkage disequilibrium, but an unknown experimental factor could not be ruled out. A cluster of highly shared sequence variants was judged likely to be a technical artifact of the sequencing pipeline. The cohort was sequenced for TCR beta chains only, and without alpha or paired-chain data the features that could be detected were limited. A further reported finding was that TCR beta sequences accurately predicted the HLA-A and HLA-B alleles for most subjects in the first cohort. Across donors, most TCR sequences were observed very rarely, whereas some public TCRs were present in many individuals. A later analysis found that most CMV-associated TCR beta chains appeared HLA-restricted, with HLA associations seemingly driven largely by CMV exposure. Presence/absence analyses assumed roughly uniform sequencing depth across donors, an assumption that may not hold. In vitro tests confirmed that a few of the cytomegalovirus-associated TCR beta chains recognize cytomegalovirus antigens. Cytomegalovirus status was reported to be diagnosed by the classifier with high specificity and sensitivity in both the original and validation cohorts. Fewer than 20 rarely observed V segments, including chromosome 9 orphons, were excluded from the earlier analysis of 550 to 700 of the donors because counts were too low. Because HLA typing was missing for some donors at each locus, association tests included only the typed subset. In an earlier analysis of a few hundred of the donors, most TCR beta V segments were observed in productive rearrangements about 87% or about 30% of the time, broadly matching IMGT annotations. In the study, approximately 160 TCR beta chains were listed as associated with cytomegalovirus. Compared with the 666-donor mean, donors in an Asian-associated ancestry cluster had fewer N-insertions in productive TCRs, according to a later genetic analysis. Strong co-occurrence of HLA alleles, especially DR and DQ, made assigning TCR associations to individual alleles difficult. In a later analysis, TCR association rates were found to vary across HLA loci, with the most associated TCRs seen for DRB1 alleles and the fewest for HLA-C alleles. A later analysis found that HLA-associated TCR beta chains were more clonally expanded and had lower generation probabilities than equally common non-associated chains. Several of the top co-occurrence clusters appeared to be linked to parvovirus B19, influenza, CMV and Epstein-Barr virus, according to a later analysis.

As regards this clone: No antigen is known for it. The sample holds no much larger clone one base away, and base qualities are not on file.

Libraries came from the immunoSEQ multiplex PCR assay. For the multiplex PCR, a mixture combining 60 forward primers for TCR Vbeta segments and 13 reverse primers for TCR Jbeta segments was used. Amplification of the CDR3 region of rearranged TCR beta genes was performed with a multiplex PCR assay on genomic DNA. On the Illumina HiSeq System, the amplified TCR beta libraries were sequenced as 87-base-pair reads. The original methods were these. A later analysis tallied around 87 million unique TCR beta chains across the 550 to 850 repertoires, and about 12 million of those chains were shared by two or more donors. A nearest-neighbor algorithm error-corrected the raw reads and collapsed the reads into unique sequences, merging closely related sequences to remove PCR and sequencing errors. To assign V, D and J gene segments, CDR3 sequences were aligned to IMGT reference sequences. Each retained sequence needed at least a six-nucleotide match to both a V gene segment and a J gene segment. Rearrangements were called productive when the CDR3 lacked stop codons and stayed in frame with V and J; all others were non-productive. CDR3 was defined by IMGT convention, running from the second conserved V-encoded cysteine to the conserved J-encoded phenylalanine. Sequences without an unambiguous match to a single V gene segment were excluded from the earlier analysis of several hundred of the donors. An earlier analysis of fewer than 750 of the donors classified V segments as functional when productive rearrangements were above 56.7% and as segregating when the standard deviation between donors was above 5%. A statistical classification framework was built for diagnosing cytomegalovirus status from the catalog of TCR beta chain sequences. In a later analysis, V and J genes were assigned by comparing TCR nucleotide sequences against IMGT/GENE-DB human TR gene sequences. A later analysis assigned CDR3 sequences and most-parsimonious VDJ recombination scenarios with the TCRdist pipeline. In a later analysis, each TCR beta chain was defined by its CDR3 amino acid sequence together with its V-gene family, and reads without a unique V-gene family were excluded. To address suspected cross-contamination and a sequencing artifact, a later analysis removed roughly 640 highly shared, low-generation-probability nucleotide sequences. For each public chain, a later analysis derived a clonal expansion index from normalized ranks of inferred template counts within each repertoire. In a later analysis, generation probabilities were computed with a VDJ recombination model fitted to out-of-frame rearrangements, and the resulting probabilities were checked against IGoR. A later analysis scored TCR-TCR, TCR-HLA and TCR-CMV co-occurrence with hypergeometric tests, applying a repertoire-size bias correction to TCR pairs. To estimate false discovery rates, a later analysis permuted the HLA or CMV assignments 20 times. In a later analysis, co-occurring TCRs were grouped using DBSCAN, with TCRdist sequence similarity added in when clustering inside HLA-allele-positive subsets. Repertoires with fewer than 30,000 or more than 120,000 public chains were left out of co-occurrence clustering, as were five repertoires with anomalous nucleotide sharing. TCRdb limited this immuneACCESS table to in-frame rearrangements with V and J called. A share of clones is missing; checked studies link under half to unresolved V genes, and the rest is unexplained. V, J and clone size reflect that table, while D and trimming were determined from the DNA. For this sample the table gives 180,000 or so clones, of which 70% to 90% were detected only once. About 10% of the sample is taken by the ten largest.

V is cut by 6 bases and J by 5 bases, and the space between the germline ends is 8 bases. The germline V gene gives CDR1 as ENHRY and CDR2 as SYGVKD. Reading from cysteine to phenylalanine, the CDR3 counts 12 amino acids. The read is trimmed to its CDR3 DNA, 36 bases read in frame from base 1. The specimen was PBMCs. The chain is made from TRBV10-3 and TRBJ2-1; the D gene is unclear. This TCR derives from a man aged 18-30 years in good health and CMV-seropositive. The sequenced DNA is TGTGCCATCAGGTACGCGGACAATGAGCAGTTCTTC. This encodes CAIRYADNEQFF.